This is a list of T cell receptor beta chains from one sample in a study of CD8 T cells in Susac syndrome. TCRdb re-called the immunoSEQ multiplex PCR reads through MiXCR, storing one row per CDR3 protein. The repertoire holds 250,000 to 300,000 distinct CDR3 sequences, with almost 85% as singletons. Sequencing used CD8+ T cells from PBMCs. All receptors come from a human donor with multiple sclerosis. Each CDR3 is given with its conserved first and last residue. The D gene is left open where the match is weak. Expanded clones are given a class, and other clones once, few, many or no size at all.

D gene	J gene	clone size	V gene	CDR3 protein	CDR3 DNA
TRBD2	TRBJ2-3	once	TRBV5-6	CASSLEGLARVTDTQYF	TGTGCCAGCAGCTTGGAGGGACTAGCGCGAGTCACAGATACGCAGTATTTT
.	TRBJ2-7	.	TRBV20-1	CSARDLGGRVPYEQYF	TGCAGTGCTAGAGATCTTGGCGGACGAGTACCCTACGAGCAGTACTTC
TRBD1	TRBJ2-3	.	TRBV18	CASSLTEGAGDTQYF	TGTGCCAGCTCACTCACCGAGGGGGCCGGAGATACGCAGTATTTT
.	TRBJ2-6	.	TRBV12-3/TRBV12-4	CASSLRVSGPSGANVLTF	TGTGCCAGCAGCTTAAGGGTCTCCGGACCCTCTGGGGCCAACGTCCTGACTTTC
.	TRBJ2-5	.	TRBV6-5	CASSYSARETQYF	TGTGCCAGCAGTTACTCGGCGAGAGAGACCCAGTACTTC
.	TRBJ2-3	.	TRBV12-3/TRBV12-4	CATWTGVFTDTQYF	TGTGCCACCTGGACGGGGGTATTTACAGATACGCAGTATTTT
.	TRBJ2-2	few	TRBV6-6	CASSYLTGELFF	TGTGCCAGTAGTTACCTGACCGGGGAGCTGTTTTTT
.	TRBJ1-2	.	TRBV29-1	CSVESENYGYTF	TGCAGCGTTGAATCAGAGAACTATGGCTACACCTTC
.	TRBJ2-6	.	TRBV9	CASSADSSGANVLTF	TGTGCCAGCAGCGCCGACAGTTCTGGGGCCAACGTCCTGACTTTC
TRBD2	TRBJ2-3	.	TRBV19	CASSITSVSTDTQYF	TGTGCCAGTAGTATTACTAGCGTTAGCACAGATACGCAGTATTTT
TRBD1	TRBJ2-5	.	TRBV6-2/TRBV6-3	CASSYRGTALQETQYF	TGTGCCAGCAGTTACCGTGGGACAGCCCTTCAAGAGACCCAGTACTTC
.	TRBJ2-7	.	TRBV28	CASSLSRVRKYEQYF	TGTGCCAGCAGTTTGTCTCGGGTCCGGAAATACGAGCAGTACTTC
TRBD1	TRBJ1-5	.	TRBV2	CASSAGQGADQPQHF	TGTGCCAGCAGTGCTGGACAGGGGGCCGATCAGCCCCAGCATTTT
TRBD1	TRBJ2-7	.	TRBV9	CASSVDSSGTAPYGQYF	TGTGCCAGCAGCGTAGATTCCTCCGGGACAGCCCCCTACGGGCAGTACTTC
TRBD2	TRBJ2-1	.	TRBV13	CASSPTSGRANEQFF	TGTGCCAGCAGCCCAACTAGCGGGAGGGCCAATGAGCAGTTCTTC
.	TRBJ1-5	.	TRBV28	CASSLFSGISNQPQHF	TGTGCCAGCAGTTTATTCAGTGGTATAAGCAATCAGCCCCAGCATTTT
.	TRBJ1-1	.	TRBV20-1	CSAFWGGTEAFF	TGCAGTGCTTTCTGGGGCGGCACTGAAGCTTTCTTT
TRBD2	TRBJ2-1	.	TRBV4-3	CASSQDGTSGAYNEQFF	TGCGCCAGCAGCCAAGATGGGACTAGCGGCGCCTACAATGAGCAGTTCTTC
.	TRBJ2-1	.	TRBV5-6	CASSSTGLSSYNEQFF	TGTGCCAGCAGCTCAACGGGCCTAAGCTCCTACAATGAGCAGTTCTTC
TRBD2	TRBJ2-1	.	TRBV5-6	CASSWTSGNLVGQFF	TGTGCCAGCAGCTGGACTAGCGGCAACCTGGTGGGGCAGTTCTTC
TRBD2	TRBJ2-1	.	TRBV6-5	CASTMGLEGLNEQFF	TGTGCCAGCACTATGGGACTAGAGGGCCTCAATGAGCAGTTCTTC
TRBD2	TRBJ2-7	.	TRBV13	CASSFGAGADPYEQYF	TGTGCCAGCAGCTTCGGGGCGGGAGCCGATCCCTACGAGCAGTACTTC
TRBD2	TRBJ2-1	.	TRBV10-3	CAISDFTSGMRGNEQFF	TGTGCCATCAGTGATTTTACTAGCGGGATGAGAGGCAATGAGCAGTTCTTC
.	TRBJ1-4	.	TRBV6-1	CASSPRTRFLISNEKLFF	TGTGCCAGCAGTCCCCGGACCAGATTCCTTATCAGTAATGAAAAACTGTTTTTT
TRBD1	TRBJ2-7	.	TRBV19	CASSISGGFDEQYF	TGTGCCAGTAGTATTTCAGGGGGCTTCGACGAGCAGTACTTC
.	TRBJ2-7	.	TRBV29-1	CSVASENSYEQYF	TGCAGCGTGGCTAGCGAAAACTCCTACGAGCAGTACTTC
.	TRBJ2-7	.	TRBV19	CASSITGVTYEQYF	TGTGCCAGTAGTATTACCGGAGTAACCTACGAGCAGTACTTC
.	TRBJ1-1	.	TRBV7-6	CASSVRMVSEAFF	TGTGCCAGCAGCGTAAGAATGGTGTCCGAAGCTTTCTTT
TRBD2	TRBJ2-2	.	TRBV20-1	CSARPGLAGERWYTGELFF	TGCAGTGCCCGTCCGGGACTAGCGGGAGAGAGATGGTACACCGGGGAGCTGTTTTTT
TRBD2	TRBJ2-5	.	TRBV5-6	CASSGRGGQLEQETQYF	TGTGCCAGCAGCGGGAGGGGTGGTCAGCTAGAGCAAGAGACCCAGTACTTC
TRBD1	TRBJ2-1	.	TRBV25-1	CASSEGTVGAIEQFF	TGTGCCAGCAGTGAAGGGACAGTGGGAGCAATTGAGCAGTTCTTC
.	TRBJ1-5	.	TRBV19	CASSPRGAVDSNQPQHF	TGTGCCAGTAGTCCTAGGGGGGCTGTAGATAGCAATCAGCCCCAGCATTTT
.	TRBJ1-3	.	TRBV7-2	CASSLTPTHSGNTIYF	TGTGCCAGCAGCTTAACCCCTACACACTCTGGAAACACCATATATTTT
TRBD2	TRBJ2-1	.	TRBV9	CASSVGASGNNEQFF	TGTGCCAGCAGCGTAGGGGCTAGCGGAAACAATGAGCAGTTCTTC
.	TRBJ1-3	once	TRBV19	CATLGGASSGNTIYF	TGTGCCACCCTCGGAGGGGCGAGCTCTGGAAACACCATATATTTT
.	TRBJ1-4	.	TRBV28	CASSENGPGINEKLFF	TGTGCCAGCAGTGAAAATGGGCCAGGGATAAACGAAAAACTGTTTTTT
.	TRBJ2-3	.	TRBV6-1	CATLLKGLASSTDTQYF	TGTGCCACTCTCCTAAAGGGGCTAGCTTCTAGCACAGATACGCAGTATTTT
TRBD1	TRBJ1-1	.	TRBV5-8	CASSIRTGWNTEAFF	TGTGCCAGCAGCATTAGGACAGGGTGGAACACTGAAGCTTTCTTT
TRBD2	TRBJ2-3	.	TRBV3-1	CASSRIGTSGSVRDTQYF	TGTGCCAGCAGCCGCATCGGGACTAGCGGGAGTGTTAGGGATACGCAGTATTTT
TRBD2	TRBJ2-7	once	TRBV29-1	CSADAGGPYEQYF	TGCAGCGCCGATGCGGGAGGGCCCTACGAGCAGTACTTC
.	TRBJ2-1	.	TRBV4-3	CASSQDLEGNGHSSYNEQFF	TGCGCCAGCAGCCAAGATCTAGAGGGGAACGGACACAGCTCCTACAATGAGCAGTTCTTC
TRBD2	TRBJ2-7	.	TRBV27	CASRPRASGRWEQYF	TGTGCCAGCAGACCCCGAGCGAGCGGGAGATGGGAGCAGTACTTC
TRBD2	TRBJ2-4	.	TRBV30	CAWRALAGSAIQYF	TGTGCCTGGAGGGCACTAGCGGGTTCGGCCATTCAGTACTTC
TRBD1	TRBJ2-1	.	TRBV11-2	CASSPGTGGRQFF	TGTGCCAGCAGTCCCGGGACAGGGGGCAGACAGTTCTTC
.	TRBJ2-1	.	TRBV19	CASRGGGPNNEQFF	TGTGCCAGTAGGGGAGGAGGTCCCAACAATGAGCAGTTCTTC
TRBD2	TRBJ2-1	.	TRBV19	CASSHGTSGIFSYNEQFF	TGTGCCAGTAGTCACGGGACTAGCGGGATCTTCTCCTACAATGAGCAGTTCTTC
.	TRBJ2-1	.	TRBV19	CASTPFVAGILRNEQFF	TGTGCCAGTACCCCATTTGTGGCGGGAATCCTTCGGAATGAGCAGTTCTTC
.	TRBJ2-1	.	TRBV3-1	CASSQDTAAYNEQFF	TGTGCCAGCAGCCAAGATACAGCGGCCTACAATGAGCAGTTCTTC
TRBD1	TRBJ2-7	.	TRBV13	CASSFGQGAFEQYF	TGTGCCAGCAGCTTCGGACAGGGGGCATTCGAGCAGTACTTC
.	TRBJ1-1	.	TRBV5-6	CASSPLAAEAFF	TGTGCCAGCAGCCCTCTGGCGGCTGAAGCTTTCTTT
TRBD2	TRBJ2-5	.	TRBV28	CASSSGPGLRPGETQYF	TGTGCCAGCAGTTCCGGGCCGGGACTACGACCGGGGGAGACCCAGTACTTC
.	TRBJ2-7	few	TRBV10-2	CATQTRGTRYEQYF	TGCGCCACCCAGACCCGCGGAACAAGATACGAGCAGTACTTC
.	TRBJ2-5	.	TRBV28	CASSAEGLSATQYF	TGTGCCAGCAGCGCCGAGGGCCTCTCAGCGACCCAGTACTTC
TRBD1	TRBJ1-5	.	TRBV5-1	CASALGQDNQPQHF	TGCGCCAGCGCTCTGGGACAGGACAATCAGCCCCAGCATTTT